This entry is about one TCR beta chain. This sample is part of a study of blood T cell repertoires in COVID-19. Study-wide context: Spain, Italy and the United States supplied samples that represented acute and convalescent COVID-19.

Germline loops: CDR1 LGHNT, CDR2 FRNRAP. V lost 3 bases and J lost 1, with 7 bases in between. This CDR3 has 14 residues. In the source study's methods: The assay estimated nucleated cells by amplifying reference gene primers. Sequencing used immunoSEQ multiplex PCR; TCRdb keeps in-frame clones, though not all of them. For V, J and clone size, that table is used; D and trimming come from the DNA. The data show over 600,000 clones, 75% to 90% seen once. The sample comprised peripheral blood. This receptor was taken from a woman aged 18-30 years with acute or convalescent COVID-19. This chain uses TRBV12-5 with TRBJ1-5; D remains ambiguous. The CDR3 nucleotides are TGTGCTAGTGGTTTAAGCCCCAGCAATCAGCCCCAGCATTTT. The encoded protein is CASGLSPSNQPQHF.